This T cell receptor beta chain was observed in a study of cytomegalovirus exposure and HLA in healthy donors. PCR amplification relied on 60 Vbeta primers (plus 13 Jbeta primers). TCRdb's table, derived via immunoSEQ multiplex PCR, lists solely in-frame clones and lacks some. The sample lists about 170,000 clones, 75% to 90% occurring once. The CDR3 is 15 residues long. The V and J ends lost 0 bases and 0 bases, in that order; junction bases with no gene match: 1. Germline V lookup: CDR1 ENHRY, CDR2 SYGVKD. This TCR came from a woman aged 45-65 years in good health and CMV-seropositive. Sample: PBMCs. The chain carries TRBV10-3 and TRBJ1-1; 7 bases line up with TRBD1. CDR3 nucleotides: TGTGCCATCAGTGAGTCCCAGGGGGTGAACACTGAAGCTTTCTTT. As protein: CAISESQGVNTEAFF.